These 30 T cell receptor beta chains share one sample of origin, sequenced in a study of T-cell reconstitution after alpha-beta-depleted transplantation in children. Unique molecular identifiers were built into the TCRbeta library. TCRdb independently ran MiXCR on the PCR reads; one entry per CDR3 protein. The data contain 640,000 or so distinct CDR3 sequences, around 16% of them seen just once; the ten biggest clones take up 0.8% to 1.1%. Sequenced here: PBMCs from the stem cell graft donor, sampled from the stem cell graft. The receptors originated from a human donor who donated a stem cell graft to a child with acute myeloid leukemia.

The CDR3 DNA sequence: TGCGCCAGCAGCCAAGAGGTAATCCTCTTGGGCATTCAAACCCTCCACTTT. Its translation is CASSQEVILLGIQTLHF. The rearrangement uses TRBV4-1 and TRBJ1-6; D ambiguous. Germline values: CDR1 MGHRA, CDR2 YSYEKL. The V end lost 0 bases, the J end lost 14 bases, and 23 bases lay between the germline ends. The CDR3 spans 17 residues.

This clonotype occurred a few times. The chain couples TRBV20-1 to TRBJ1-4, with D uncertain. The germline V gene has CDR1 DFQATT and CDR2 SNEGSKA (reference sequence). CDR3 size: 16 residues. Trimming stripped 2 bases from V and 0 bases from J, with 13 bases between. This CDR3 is CSARNRVPATNEKLFF. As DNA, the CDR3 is TGCAGTGCTAGAAACCGGGTCCCCGCAACTAATGAAAAACTGTTTTTT.

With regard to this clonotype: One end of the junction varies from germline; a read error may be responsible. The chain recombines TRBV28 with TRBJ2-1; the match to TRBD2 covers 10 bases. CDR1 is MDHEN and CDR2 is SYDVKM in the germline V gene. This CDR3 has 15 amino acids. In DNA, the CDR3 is TGTGCCAGCGCGCTAGCGGGGGAAATTTACAATGAGCCGTTCTTC. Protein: CASALAGEIYNEPFF.

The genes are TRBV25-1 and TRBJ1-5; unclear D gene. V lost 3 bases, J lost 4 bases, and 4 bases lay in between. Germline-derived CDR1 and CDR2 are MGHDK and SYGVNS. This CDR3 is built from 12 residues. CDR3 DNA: TGTGCCAGCAGTGAGCATAATCAGCCCCAGCATTTT. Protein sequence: CASSEHNQPQHF.

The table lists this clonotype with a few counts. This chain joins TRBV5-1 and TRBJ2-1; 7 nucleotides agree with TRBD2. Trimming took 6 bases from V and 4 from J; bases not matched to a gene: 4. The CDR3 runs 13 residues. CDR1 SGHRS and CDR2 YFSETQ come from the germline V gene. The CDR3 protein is CASTGSGYNEQFF. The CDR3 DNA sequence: TGCGCCAGCACGGGTAGCGGGTACAATGAGCAGTTCTTC.

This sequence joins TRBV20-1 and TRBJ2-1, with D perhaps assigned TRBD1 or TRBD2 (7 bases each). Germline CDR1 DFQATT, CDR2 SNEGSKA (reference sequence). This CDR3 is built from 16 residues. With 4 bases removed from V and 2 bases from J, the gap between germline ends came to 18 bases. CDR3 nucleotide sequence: TGCAGTGCTACCCTCCCGGGGAGGGGGCCCTACAATGAGCAGTTCTTC. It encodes CSATLPGRGPYNEQFF.

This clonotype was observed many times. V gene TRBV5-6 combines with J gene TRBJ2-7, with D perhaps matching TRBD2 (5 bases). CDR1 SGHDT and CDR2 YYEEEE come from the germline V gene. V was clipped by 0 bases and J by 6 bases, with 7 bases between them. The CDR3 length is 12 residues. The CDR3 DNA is TGTGCCAGCAGCTTGGGGGAGTTCGAGCAGTACTTC. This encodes CASSLGEFEQYF.

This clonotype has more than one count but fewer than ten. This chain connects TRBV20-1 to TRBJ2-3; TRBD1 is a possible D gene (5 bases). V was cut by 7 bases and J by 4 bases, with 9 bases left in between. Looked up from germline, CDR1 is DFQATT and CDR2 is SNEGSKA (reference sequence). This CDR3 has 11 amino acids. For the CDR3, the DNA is TGCAGTGGGGAAGGGGCAGATACGCAGTATTTT. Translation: CSGEGADTQYF.

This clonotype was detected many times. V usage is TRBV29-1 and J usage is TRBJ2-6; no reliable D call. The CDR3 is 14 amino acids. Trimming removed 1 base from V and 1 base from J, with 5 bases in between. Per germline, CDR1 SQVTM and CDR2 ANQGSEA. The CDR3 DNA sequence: TGCAGCGTTGAAGGGTTGTCTGGGGCCAACGTCCTGACTTTC. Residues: CSVEGLSGANVLTF.

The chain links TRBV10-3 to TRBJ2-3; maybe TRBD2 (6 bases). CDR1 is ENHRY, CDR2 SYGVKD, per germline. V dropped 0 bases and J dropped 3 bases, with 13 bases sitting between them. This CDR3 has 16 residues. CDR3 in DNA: TGTGCCATCAGTGAGTCGAAAGCGGGTGGGACAGATACGCAGTATTTT. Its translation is CAISESKAGGTDTQYF.

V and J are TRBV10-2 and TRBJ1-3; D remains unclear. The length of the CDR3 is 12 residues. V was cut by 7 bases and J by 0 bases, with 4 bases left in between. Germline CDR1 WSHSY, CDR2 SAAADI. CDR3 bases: TGCGCCAGCATCAGCTCTGGAAACACCATATATTTT. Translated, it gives CASISSGNTIYF.

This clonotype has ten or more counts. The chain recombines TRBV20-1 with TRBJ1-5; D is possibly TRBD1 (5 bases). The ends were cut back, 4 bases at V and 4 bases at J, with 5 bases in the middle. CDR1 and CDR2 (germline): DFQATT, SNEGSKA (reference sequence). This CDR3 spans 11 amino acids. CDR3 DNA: TGCAGTGCTACAGGGAATCAGCCCCAGCATTTT. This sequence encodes CSATGNQPQHF.

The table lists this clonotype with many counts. CDR3 coding DNA: TGTGCCAGCAGTGTTGGGACAGGGGCGGATGAGCAGTTCTTC. It specifies CASSVGTGADEQFF. J is TRBJ2-1 and V is TRBV6-4; 10 nucleotides agree with TRBD1. The germline V gene encodes CDR1 MRHNA and CDR2 SNTAGT. V lost 4 bases to trimming and J lost 8 bases; unmatched junction nucleotides: 5. This CDR3 is built from 14 residues.

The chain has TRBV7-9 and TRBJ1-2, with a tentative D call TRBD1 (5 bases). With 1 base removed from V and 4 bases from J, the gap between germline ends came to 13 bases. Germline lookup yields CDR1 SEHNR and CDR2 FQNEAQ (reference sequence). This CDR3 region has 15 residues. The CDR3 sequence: CASSLEAGTFYGYTF. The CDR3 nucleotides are TGTGCCAGCAGCTTAGAGGCAGGGACCTTCTATGGCTACACCTTC.

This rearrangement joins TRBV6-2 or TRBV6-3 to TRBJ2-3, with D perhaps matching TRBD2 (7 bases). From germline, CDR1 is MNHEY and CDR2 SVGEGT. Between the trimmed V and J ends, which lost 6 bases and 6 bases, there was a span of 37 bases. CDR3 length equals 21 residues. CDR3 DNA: TGTGCCAGCAGCTATATAAAAGGACAGTATACTCGGGAGGTGAATTTGGATACGCAGTATTTT. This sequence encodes CASSYIKGQYTREVNLDTQYF.

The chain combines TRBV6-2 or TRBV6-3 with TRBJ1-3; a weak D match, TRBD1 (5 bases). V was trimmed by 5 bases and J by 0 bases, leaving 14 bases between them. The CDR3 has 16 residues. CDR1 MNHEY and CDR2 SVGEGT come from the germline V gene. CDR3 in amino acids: CASSRWGGNSGNTIYF. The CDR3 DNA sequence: TGTGCCAGCAGTCGGTGGGGGGGAAACTCTGGAAACACCATATATTTT.

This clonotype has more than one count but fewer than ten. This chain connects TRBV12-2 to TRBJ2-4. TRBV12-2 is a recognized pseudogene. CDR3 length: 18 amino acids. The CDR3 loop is CASRLEKWLSLAKNIQYF. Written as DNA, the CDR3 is TGTGCAAGTCGCTTAGAGAAGTGGCTATCTCTAGCCAAAAACATTCAGTACTTC.

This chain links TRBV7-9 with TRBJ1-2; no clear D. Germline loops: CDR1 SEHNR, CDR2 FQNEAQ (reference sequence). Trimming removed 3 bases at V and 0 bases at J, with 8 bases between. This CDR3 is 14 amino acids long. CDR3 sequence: CASSLAASNYGYTF. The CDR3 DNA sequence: TGTGCCAGCAGCTTGGCAGCATCTAACTATGGCTACACCTTC.

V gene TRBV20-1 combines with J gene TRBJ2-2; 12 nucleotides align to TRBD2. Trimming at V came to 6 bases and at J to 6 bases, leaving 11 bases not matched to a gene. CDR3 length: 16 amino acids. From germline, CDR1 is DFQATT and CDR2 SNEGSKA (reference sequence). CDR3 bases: TGCAGTGCCCCTAACCCTAGCGGGGGGGCCCCCGGGGAGCTGTTTTTT. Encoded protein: CSAPNPSGGAPGELFF.

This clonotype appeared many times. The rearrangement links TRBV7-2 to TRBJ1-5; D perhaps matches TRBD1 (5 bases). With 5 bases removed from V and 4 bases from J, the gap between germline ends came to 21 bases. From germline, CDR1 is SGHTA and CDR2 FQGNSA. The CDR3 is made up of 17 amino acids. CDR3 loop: CASSPHRDALLNQPQHF. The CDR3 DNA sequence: TGTGCCAGCAGCCCCCACCGGGACGCACTTTTGAATCAGCCCCAGCATTTT.

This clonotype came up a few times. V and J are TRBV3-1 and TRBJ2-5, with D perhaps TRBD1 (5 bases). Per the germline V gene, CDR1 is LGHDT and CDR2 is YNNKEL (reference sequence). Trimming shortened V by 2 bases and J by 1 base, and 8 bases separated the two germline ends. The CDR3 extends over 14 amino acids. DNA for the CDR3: TGTGCCAGCAGCCAAAGGGGTTCCCAAGAGACCCAGTACTTC. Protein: CASSQRGSQETQYF.

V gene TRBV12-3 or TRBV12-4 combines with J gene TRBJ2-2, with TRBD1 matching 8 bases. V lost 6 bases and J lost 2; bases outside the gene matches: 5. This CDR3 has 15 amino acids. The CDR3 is CASSRQGINTGELFF. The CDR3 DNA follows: TGTGCCAGCAGCAGACAGGGGATAAACACCGGGGAGCTGTTTTTT.

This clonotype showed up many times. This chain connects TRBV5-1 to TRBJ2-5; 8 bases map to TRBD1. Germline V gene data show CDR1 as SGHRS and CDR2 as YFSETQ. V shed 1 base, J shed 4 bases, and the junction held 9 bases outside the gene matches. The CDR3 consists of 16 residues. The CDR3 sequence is CASSLNRQGARETQYF. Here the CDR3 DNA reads TGCGCCAGCAGCTTGAATAGGCAGGGGGCACGAGAGACCCAGTACTTC.

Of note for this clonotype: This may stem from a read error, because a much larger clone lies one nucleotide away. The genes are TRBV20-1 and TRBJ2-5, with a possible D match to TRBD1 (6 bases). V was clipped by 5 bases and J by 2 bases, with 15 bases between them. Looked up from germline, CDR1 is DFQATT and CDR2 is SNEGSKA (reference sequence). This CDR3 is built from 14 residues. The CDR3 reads CSAAQQGPQETQYF. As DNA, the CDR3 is TGCAGTGCTGCCCAACAGGGCCCACAAGAGACCCAGTACTTC.

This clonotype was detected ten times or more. CDR3 sequence: CASGFKAGRPLNEQFF. The CDR3 nucleotides are TGTGCTAGTGGTTTTAAGGCCGGACGGCCACTCAATGAGCAGTTCTTC. The chain combines TRBV12-5 with TRBJ2-1; D not resolved. Germline lookup yields CDR1 LGHNT and CDR2 FRNRAP. This CDR3 has 16 amino acids. The germline V and J ends were trimmed by 3 bases and 6 bases, with 18 bases remaining between them.

The CDR3 is CASSERTGHSYEQYF. CDR3 DNA: TGTGCCAGCAGTGAAAGGACAGGCCATTCCTACGAGCAGTACTTC. The chain is built from TRBV6-1 and TRBJ2-7; 7 nucleotides agree with TRBD1. The trim removed 2 bases at V and 1 base at J, leaving 5 bases unmatched. CDR1 is MNHNS, CDR2 SASEGT, per germline. This CDR3 comprises 15 residues.

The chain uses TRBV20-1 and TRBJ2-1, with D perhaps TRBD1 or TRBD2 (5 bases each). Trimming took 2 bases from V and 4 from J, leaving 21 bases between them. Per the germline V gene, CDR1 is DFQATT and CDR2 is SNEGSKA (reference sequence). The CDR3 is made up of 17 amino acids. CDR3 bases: TGCAGTGCTAGAATACAGTTCCCGAGGGGAGCTTACAATGAGCAGTTCTTC. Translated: CSARIQFPRGAYNEQFF.

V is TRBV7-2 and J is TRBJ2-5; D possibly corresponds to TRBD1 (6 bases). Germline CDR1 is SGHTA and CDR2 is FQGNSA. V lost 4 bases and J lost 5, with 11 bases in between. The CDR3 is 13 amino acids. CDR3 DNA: TGTGCCAGCAGCTCCAGGGGCCGGGAGACCCAGTACTTC. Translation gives CASSSRGRETQYF.

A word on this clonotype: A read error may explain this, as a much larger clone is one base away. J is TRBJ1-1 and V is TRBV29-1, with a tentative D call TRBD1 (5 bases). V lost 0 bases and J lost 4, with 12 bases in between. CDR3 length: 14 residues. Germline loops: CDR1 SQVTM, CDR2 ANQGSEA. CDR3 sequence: CSVEDPDTATEAFF. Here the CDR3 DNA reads TGCAGCGTTGAAGACCCGGACACGGCCACTGAAGCTTTCTTT.

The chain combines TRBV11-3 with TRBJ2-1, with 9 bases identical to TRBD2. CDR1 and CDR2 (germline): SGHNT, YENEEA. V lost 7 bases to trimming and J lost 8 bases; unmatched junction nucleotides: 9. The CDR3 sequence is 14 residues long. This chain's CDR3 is CASTLGGGADEQFF. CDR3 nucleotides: TGTGCCAGCACCCTCGGCGGGGGGGCCGATGAGCAGTTCTTC.